The T cell receptor beta chain described here comes from a study of regulatory T cells in long-lasting Graves disease. Study results and limitations: Persistent Graves' patients had lower TCR diversity than newly diagnosed ones.

In germline, CDR1 is MDHEN, CDR2 SYDVKM. V was clipped by 3 bases and J by 1 base; unmatched bases: 5. This CDR3 is 15 amino acids long. As for time point: persistent/refractory GD, antithyroid drugs over 5 years with positive TRAb. With RNA extracted from PBMCs as input, the TCR library was made. CDR3-region Arm-PCR and iRepertoire HTBI primers produced the TCR beta libraries. TCRdb ran MiXCR on the multiplex PCR reads and lists one entry per CDR3 protein. The repertoire holds about half a million distinct CDR3 sequences, about 20% seen once, with around 13% in the top ten. This clonotype came up a few times. Its specificity is unknown.

The clonotype was recovered from a female donor with Graves disease. V gene TRBV28 combines with J gene TRBJ2-5; 7 positions agree with TRBD2. The sequencing used peripheral blood mononuclear cells (PBMCs), collected when the disease was refractory, from a patient treated with antithyroid drugs. The CDR3 loop is CASSFASGAQETQYF. The DNA of the CDR3 is TGTGCCAGCAGTTTCGCTAGCGGAGCCCAAGAGACCCAGTACTTC.